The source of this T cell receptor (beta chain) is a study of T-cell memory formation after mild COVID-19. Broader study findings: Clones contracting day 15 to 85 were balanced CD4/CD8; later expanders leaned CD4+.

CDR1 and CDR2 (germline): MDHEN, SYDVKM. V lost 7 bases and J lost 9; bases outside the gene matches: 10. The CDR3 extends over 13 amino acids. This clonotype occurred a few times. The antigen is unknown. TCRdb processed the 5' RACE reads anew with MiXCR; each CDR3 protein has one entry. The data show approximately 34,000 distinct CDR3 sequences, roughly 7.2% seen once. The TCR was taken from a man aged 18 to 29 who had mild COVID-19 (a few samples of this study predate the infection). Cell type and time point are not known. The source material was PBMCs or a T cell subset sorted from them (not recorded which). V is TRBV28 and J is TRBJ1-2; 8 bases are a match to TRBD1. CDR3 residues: CASTLGTGRRYTF. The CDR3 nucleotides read TGTGCCAGCACCCTCGGGACAGGCCGCCGCTACACCTTC.